Reported below is one T cell receptor (beta chain). Its antigen is still unknown. The junction departs from germline at one end; a sequencing error may be responsible. The record originates from a study of T cell responses to AZD1222 COVID-19 vaccine. Broader study findings: Dominant at 160-218 and 743-854, vaccine-associated CD4 TCRs also spanned spike. Donors skewed white British and female; clonal diversity was possibly underestimated.

TCRdb's copy holds only in-frame clones and misses some; the assay was immunoSEQ multiplex PCR. The sample shows roughly 140,000 clones, around 89% of them seen only once. The origin of this receptor is an adult in good health. The sample consisted of peripheral blood, taken on day 0 of MenACWY control vaccination.

CDR3 in amino acids: CASTLPGFAYGYTF. CDR3 in DNA: TGTGCCAGCACCTTACCAGGGTTTGCCTATGGCTACACCTTC. The gene calls are TRBV7-9 and TRBJ1-2; possible D gene TRBD1, 5 bases. The CDR3 is 14 residues long. Germline loops: CDR1 SEHNR, CDR2 FQNEAQ (reference sequence).